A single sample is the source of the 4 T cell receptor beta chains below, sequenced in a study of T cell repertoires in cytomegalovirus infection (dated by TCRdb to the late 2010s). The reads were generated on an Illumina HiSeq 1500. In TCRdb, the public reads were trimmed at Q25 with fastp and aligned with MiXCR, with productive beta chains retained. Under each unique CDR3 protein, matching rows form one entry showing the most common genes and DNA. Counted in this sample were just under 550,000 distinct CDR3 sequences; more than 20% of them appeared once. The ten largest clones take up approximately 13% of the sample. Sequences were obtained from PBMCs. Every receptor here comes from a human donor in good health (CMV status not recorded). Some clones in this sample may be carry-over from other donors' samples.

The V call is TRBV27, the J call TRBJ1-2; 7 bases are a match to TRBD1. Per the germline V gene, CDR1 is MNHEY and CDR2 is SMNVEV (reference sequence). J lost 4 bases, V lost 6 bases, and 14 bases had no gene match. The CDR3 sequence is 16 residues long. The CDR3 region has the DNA TGTGCCAGCAGCTATAATCCTCCGACAGGGAGCTATGGCTACACCTTC. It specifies CASSYNPPTGSYGYTF.

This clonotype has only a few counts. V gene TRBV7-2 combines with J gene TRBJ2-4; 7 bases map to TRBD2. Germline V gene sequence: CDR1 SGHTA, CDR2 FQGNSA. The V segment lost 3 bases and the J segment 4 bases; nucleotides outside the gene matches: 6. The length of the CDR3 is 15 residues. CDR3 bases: TGTGCCAGCAGCTTTGGGGGGGGGGTTAAAAACATTCAGTACTTC. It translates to CASSFGGGVKNIQYF.

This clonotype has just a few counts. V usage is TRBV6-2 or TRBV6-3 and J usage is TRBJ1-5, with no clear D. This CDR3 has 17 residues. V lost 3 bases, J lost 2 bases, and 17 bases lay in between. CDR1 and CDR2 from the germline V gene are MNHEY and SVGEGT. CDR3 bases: TGTGCCAGCAGTTATCCGTTATCCTTCGCGGGCAATCAGCCCCAGCATTTT. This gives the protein CASSYPLSFAGNQPQHF.

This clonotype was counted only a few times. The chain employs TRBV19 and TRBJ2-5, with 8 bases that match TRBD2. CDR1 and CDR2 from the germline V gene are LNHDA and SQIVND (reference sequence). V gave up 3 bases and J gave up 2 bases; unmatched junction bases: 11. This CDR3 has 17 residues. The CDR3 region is CASSIGFGTSGQETQYF. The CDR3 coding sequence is TGTGCCAGTAGTATTGGCTTCGGGACTAGTGGGCAAGAGACCCAGTACTTC.